Shown below are 4 T cell receptor beta chains from a single sample sequenced in a study of T-cell reconstitution after alpha-beta-depleted transplantation in children. Library preparation (for TCRbeta) was performed with unique molecular identifiers. In TCRdb, the PCR reads were re-called with MiXCR into one record per CDR3 protein. The sample includes about 460,000 distinct CDR3 sequences, under 12% of them seen just once. This specimen was PBMCs, taken before TCRalphabeta/CD19-depleted stem cell transplant. These receptors were taken from a child aged 2 to 15 with inherited bone marrow failure, due to receive a stem cell transplant.

The table lists this clonotype with many counts. V is TRBV3-1 and J is TRBJ1-3, with unresolved D. Trimming removed 1 base from V and 2 bases from J, with 9 bases in between. The length of the CDR3 is 15 residues. The germline gives CDR1 LGHDT, CDR2 YNNKEL (reference sequence). The CDR3, as DNA: TGTGCCAGCAGCCAAGTGGAGCCTACTGGAAACACCATATATTTT. Translated, it gives CASSQVEPTGNTIYF.

This clonotype came up a few times. This chain joins TRBV5-1 and TRBJ2-7, with 7 bases aligning to TRBD2. Per the germline V gene, CDR1 is SGHRS and CDR2 is YFSETQ. This CDR3 spans 15 amino acids. V dropped 2 bases and J dropped 5; count of bases not matched to a gene: 10. This CDR3 reads CASSFGSSGTDEQYF. The CDR3 DNA sequence: TGCGCCAGCAGCTTTGGGTCTAGCGGAACCGACGAGCAGTACTTC.

This clonotype has only a few counts. The chain employs TRBV7-9 and TRBJ2-7; tentative D call: TRBD1 (6 bases). CDR3 length: 14 amino acids. With 6 bases removed from V and 0 bases from J, the gap between germline ends came to 12 bases. Germline V gene data show CDR1 as SEHNR and CDR2 as FQNEAQ (reference sequence). In DNA, the CDR3 is TGTGCCAGCAGGGGGGCACTCCCCTCCTACGAGCAGTACTTC. The encoded protein is CASRGALPSYEQYF.

In its sample, this clonotype was seen many times. This chain links TRBV20-1 with TRBJ2-6, with D possibly called TRBD1 or TRBD2 (5 bases each). The V gene lost 1 base and the J gene lost 4 bases, with 8 bases spanning the gap. CDR3 size: 14 residues. CDR1 is DFQATT, CDR2 SNEGSKA, per germline (reference sequence). The CDR3 loop is CSARARDGANVLTF. Here the CDR3 DNA reads TGCAGTGCTAGAGCCAGGGACGGGGCCAACGTCCTGACTTTC.